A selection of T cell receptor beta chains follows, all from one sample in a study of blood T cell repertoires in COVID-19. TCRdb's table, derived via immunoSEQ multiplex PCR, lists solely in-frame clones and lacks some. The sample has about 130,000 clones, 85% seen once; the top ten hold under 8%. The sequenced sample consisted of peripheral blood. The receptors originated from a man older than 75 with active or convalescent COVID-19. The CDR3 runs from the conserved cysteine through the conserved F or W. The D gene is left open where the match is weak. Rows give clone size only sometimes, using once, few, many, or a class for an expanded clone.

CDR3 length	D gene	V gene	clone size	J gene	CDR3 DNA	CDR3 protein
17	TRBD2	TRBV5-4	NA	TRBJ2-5	TGTGCCAGCAGGTCTCGGGGACTAGCGGGATCCCAAGAGACCCAGTACTTC	CASRSRGLAGSQETQYF
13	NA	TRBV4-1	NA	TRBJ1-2	TGCGCCAGCAGCCACGGGAGGGAGAGGGGCTACACCTTC	CASSHGRERGYTF
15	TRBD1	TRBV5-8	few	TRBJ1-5	TGTGCCAGCAGCTCAAGGGGGCGAGGCAATCAGCCCCAGCATTTT	CASSSRGRGNQPQHF
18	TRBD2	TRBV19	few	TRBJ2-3	TGTGCCAGTAGTATAAGGGGACTAGCGGGAGGGATCACAGATACGCAGTATTTT	CASSIRGLAGGITDTQYF
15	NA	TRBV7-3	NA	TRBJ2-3	TGTGCCAGCAGCTTAGTTCCGGGGGATACAGATACGCAGTATTTT	CASSLVPGDTDTQYF
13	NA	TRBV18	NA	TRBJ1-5	TGTGCCAGCTCACCGGGACAAAATCAGCCCCAGCATTTT	CASSPGQNQPQHF
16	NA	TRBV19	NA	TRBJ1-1	TGTGCCAGTAGTGGGGCTGGGGGGGGCCGTGGGACTGAAGCTTTCTTT	CASSGAGGGRGTEAFF
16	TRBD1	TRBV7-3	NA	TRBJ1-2	TGTGCCAGCAGCGAAAACTCGGGACAGGGGGTCTATGGCTACACCTTC	CASSENSGQGVYGYTF
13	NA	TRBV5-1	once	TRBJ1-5	TGCGCCAGCAGCGTAAATAGCAATCAGCCCCAGCATTTT	CASSVNSNQPQHF
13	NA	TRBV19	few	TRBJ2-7	TGTGCCACTCTTGGAGGAGGACCCTACGAGCAGTACTTC	CATLGGGPYEQYF
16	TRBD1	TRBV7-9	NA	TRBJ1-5	TGTGCCAGCAGCTTAGGGTCAGGGGGCGGTAATCAGCCCCAGCATTTT	CASSLGSGGGNQPQHF
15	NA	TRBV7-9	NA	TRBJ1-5	TGTGCCAGCAGCTTAACAGATACTAGCAATCAGCCCCAGCATTTT	CASSLTDTSNQPQHF
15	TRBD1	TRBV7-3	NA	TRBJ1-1	TGTGCCAGCAGCCCACGGGACAGGGGAGATACTGAAGCTTTCTTT	CASSPRDRGDTEAFF
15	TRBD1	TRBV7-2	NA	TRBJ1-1	TGTGCCAGCAGCTTACAGGTGGGGTACAGGGGGGAAGCTTTCTTT	CASSLQVGYRGEAFF
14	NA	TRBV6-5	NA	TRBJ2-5	TGTGCCAGCAGTTACTCGAGAGGGTGGGAGACCCAGTACTTC	CASSYSRGWETQYF
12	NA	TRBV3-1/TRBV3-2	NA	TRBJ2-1	TGTGCCAGCAGCCCCCTTGACAATGAGCAGTTCTTC	CASSPLDNEQFF
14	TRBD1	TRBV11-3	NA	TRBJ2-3	TGTGCCAGCAGCTTAACAGGGACAGAGGATACGCAGTATTTT	CASSLTGTEDTQYF
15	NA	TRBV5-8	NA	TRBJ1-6	TGTGCCAGCAGCTTAATTCGAGGGCGGGATTCACCCCTCCACTTT	CASSLIRGRDSPLHF
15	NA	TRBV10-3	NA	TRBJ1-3	TGTGCCATCAGGGGGGGACGGAACTCTGGAAACACCATATATTTT	CAIRGGRNSGNTIYF
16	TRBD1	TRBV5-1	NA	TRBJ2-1	TGCGCCAGCAGCTTGGATAGGACAGGGGGTTACAATGAGCAGTTCTTC	CASSLDRTGGYNEQFF
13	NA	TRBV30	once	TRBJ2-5	TGTGCCTGGAGTCTTAATTCCCAAGAGACCCAGTACTTC	CAWSLNSQETQYF
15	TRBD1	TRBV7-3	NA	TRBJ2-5	TGTGCCAGCAGCTCTGGCCCGGGACAGATGGAGACCCAGTACTTC	CASSSGPGQMETQYF
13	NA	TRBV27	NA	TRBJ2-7	TGTGCCAGCAGACCACAGGGACCCTACGAGCAGTACTTC	CASRPQGPYEQYF
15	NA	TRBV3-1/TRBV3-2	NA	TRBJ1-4	TGTGCCAGCAGCCAAGAAAGGGCGGGTAATGAAAAACTGTTTTTT	CASSQERAGNEKLFF
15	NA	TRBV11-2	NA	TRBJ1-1	TGTGCCAGCAGCCAAAGGTCCCCGGGGAACACTGAAGCTTTCTTT	CASSQRSPGNTEAFF
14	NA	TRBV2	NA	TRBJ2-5	TGTGCCAGCAGCATAGGACTACCAACAGAGACCCAGTACTTC	CASSIGLPTETQYF
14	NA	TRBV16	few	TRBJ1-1	TGTGCCAGCAGCCAATTTGGAGTCCAAACTGAAGCTTTCTTT	CASSQFGVQTEAFF
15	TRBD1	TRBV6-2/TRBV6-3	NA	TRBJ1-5	TGTGCCAGCAGCGACACCTCAGGGGGAGAGGGTCCCCAGCATTTT	CASSDTSGGEGPQHF
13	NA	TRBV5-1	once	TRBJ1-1	TGCGCCAGCAGCTCTACAGCGAACACTGAAGCTTTCTTT	CASSSTANTEAFF
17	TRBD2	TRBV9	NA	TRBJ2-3	TGTGCCAGCAGCGTAGCTCGCCTAGCGGGGGGGTTAGATACGCAGTATTTT	CASSVARLAGGLDTQYF
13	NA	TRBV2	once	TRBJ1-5	TGTGCCAGCAATGTGGGGCTCGCTCAGCCCCAGCATTTT	CASNVGLAQPQHF
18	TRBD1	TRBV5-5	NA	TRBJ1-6	TGTGCCAGCAGCTACTCCGGGACAGGGGTATCCTATAATTCACCCCTCCACTTT	CASSYSGTGVSYNSPLHF
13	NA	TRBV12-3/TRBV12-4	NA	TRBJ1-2	TGTGCCAGCAGTTTGTCGGGGAACAATGGCTACACCTTC	CASSLSGNNGYTF
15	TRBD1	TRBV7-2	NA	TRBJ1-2	TGTGCCAGCAGCCCCCGACAGGGGGCTGACTATGGCTACACCTTC	CASSPRQGADYGYTF
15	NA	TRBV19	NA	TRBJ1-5	TGTGCCAGTAGGGACGCGACAGTCGGTTATCAGCCCCAGCATTTT	CASRDATVGYQPQHF